Below are 12 T cell receptor beta chains sequenced from a single sample in a study of blood T cell repertoires in COVID-19. Sequencing used immunoSEQ multiplex PCR; TCRdb keeps in-frame clones, though not all of them. The data show about 200,000 clones, with approximately 90% seen just once and approximately 4.5% held by the top ten. The sample was peripheral blood. The receptors were gathered from a human donor in a cohort sampled during active COVID-19.

The chain links TRBV5-1 to TRBJ2-2; perhaps TRBD1 as D (5 bases). Germline V gives CDR1 SGHRS, CDR2 YFSETQ. The CDR3 covers 15 residues. Trimming removed 1 base from V and 3 bases from J, with 10 bases in between. DNA for the CDR3: TGCGCCAGCAGCTTGCAGGGTATAGACACCGGGGAGCTGTTTTTT. Translated: CASSLQGIDTGELFF.

The chain employs TRBV2 and TRBJ1-5; 8 bases agree with TRBD1. Germline CDR1 and CDR2: SNHLY and FYNNEI. V gave up 3 bases and J gave up 5 bases; unmatched junction bases: 6. The CDR3 extends over 15 amino acids. The CDR3 protein is CASSDLGRGHQPQHF. The CDR3, as DNA: TGTGCCAGCAGTGATCTCGGCAGGGGGCATCAGCCCCAGCATTTT.

This chain joins TRBV5-5 and TRBJ2-2; D uncertain. V lost 3 bases and J lost 1, with 10 bases in between. Germline CDR1 is SGHKS and CDR2 is YYEKEE (reference sequence). The CDR3 totals 15 residues. The CDR3 DNA sequence: TGTGCCAGCAGCTCGTGGCCCATGAACACCGGGGAGCTGTTTTTT. This translates into CASSSWPMNTGELFF.

Here the CDR3 reads CASSLGQENTGELFF. CDR3 coding DNA: TGCGCCAGCAGCTTGGGACAGGAGAACACCGGGGAGCTGTTTTTT. This chain links TRBV5-1 with TRBJ2-2; the D gene is possibly TRBD1 (6 bases). CDR1 is SGHRS and CDR2 is YFSETQ in the germline V gene. The CDR3 extends over 15 amino acids. V was shortened by 0 bases and J by 1 base, with 7 bases between the two germline ends.

This clone is a singleton in its sample. J is TRBJ2-2 and V is TRBV11-2; D may be TRBD1 (5 bases). Germline lookup yields CDR1 SGHAT and CDR2 FQNNGV. The CDR3 extends over 15 amino acids. The V end was cut by 5 bases, the J end by 7 bases, with 17 bases between. The CDR3 here is CASSPIPGFGGELFF. CDR3 DNA sequence: TGTGCCAGCAGCCCGATACCAGGGTTCGGCGGGGAGCTGTTTTTT.

The CDR3 sequence is CASSLGTGGWDTQYF. In nucleotides, the CDR3 is TGTGCCAGCAGCTTAGGGACCGGAGGATGGGATACGCAGTATTTT. The chain employs TRBV7-9 and TRBJ2-3; a weak D match, TRBD2 (5 bases). The CDR3 spans 15 residues. CDR1 and CDR2 (germline): SEHNR, FQNEAQ (reference sequence). Trimming shortened V by 1 base and J by 6 bases, and 14 bases separated the two germline ends.

The V and J genes are TRBV7-9 and TRBJ2-1; maybe TRBD2 (6 bases). The CDR3 has 17 amino acids. V gave up 2 bases and J gave up 1 base, with 15 bases separating them. Looked up from germline, CDR1 is SEHNR and CDR2 is FQNEAQ (reference sequence). CDR3 loop: CASSLSSSAGSYNEQFF. DNA of the CDR3: TGTGCCAGCAGCTTATCCTCTAGCGCGGGTTCCTACAATGAGCAGTTCTTC.

The V gene is TRBV2, the J gene TRBJ2-1; 10 nucleotides agree with TRBD2. Germline trimming cut 6 bases from V and 6 bases from J; bases unmatched to any gene: 5. Per germline, CDR1 SNHLY and CDR2 FYNNEI. The CDR3 runs to 14 residues. As DNA, the CDR3 is TGTGCCAGCAGAGCGGGAGGGAACATCAATGAGCAGTTCTTC. Residues: CASRAGGNINEQFF.

V gene TRBV18 combines with J gene TRBJ2-1; a possible D gene is TRBD2 (6 bases). Trimming took 5 bases from V and 7 from J, leaving 12 bases between them. The germline V gene encodes CDR1 KGHSH and CDR2 LQKENI. The CDR3 totals 13 residues. CDR3 sequence (DNA): TGTGCCAGCTCATCAAATCGGGAGAATGAGCAGTTCTTC. This codes for CASSSNRENEQFF.

V is TRBV19 and J is TRBJ2-1, with TRBD2 identical over 7 bases. Germline assignment: CDR1 LNHDA and CDR2 SQIVND (reference sequence). CDR3 length: 16 residues. The trim removed 7 bases at V and 4 bases at J, leaving 13 bases unmatched. The chain's CDR3 is CASKRGGGSFYNEQFF. The DNA for the CDR3 is TGTGCCAGTAAACGAGGCGGGGGATCCTTTTACAATGAGCAGTTCTTC.

This clone came up a few times. The genes are TRBV6-5 and TRBJ2-7, with 7 bases lining up with TRBD1. Germline V gene lookup returns CDR1 MNHEY and CDR2 SVGAGI. The length of the CDR3 is 13 residues. V gave up 6 bases and J gave up 1 base; unmatched junction bases: 3. CDR3 DNA sequence: TGTGCCAGCAGAAGACAGGGTTCCTACGAGCAGTACTTC. Protein product: CASRRQGSYEQYF.

The genes are TRBV7-2 and TRBJ2-7, with a tentative D call TRBD2 (5 bases). Per germline, CDR1 SGHTA and CDR2 FQGNSA. The CDR3 has 18 residues. Trimming removed 5 bases at V and 3 bases at J, with 26 bases between. In DNA, the CDR3 is TGTGCCAGCAGCCTCGGCGTGGGAGAGGATTTGTCAGGCTACGAGCAGTACTTC. Its protein product is CASSLGVGEDLSGYEQYF. Filled out from reference TRBV7-2 and TRBJ2-7, the complete variable domain reads GAGVSQSPSNKVTEKGKDVELRCDPISGHTALYWYRQSLGQGLEFLIYFQGNSAPDKSGLPSDRFSAERTGGSVSTLTIQRTQQEDSAVYLCASSLGVGEDLSGYEQYFGPGTRLTVT.